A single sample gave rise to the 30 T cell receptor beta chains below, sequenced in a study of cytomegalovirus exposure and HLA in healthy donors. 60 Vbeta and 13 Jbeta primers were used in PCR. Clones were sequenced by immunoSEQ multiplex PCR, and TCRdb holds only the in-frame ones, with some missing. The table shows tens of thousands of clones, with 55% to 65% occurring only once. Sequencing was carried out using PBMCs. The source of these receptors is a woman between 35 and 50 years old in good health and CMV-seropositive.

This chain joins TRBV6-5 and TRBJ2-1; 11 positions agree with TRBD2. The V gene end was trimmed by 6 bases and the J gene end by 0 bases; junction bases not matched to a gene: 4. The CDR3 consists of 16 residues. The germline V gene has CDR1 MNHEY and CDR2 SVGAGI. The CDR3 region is CASRYLAGGSYNEQFF. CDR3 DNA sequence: TGTGCCAGCAGATACCTAGCGGGAGGCTCCTACAATGAGCAGTTCTTC.

The chain's CDR3 is CATGTSGATDTQYF. As DNA, the CDR3 is TGTGCCACAGGGACTAGCGGGGCTACAGATACGCAGTATTTT. V and J are TRBV2 and TRBJ2-3, with 13 positions matching TRBD2. The ends lost 10 bases at V and 3 bases at J; junction bases unmatched: 4. This CDR3 has 14 residues. Germline V gene sequence: CDR1 SNHLY, CDR2 FYNNEI.

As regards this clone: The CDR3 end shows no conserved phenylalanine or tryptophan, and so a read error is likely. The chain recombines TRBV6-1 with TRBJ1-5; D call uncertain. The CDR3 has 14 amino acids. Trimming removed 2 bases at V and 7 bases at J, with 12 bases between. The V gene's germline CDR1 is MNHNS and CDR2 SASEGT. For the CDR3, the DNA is TGTGCCAGCAGTGAACTAGGTGGTTCCCAGCCCCAGCATTGT. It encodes CASSELGGSQPQHC.

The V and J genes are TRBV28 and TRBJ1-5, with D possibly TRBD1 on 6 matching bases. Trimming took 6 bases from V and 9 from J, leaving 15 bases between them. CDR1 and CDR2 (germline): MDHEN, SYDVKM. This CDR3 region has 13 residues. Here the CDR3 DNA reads TGTGCCAGCAGCCCGCCAGGGGTGGGGCCCCAGCATTTT. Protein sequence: CASSPPGVGPQHF.

The CDR3, as DNA: TGTGCCAGCCAAACAGGGTACGGCAATCAGCCCCAGCATTTT. This sequence encodes CASQTGYGNQPQHF. The rearrangement links TRBV19 to TRBJ1-5, with D possibly being TRBD1 (6 bases). This CDR3 has 14 amino acids. CDR1 and CDR2 (germline): LNHDA, SQIVND (reference sequence). Trimming left V 9 bases short and J 2 bases short, with 14 bases between.

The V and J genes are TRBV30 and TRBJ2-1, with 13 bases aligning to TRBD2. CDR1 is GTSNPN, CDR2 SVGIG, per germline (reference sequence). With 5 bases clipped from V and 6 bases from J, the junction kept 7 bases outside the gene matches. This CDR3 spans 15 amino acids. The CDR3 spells CAWGSLAGGPNEQFF. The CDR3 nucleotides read TGTGCCTGGGGCTCACTAGCGGGAGGGCCCAATGAGCAGTTCTTC.

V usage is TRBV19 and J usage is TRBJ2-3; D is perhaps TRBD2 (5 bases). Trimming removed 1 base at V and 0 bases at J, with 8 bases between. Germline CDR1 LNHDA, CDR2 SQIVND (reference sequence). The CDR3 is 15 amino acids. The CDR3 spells CASSIVAPSTDTQYF. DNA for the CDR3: TGTGCCAGTAGTATAGTAGCGCCTAGCACAGATACGCAGTATTTT. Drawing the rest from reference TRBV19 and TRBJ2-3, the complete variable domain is DGGITQSPKYLFRKEGQNVTLSCEQNLNHDAMYWYRQDPGQGLRLIYYSQIVNDFQKGDIAEGYSVSREKKESFPLTVTSAQKNPTAFYLCASSIVAPSTDTQYFGPGTRLTVL.

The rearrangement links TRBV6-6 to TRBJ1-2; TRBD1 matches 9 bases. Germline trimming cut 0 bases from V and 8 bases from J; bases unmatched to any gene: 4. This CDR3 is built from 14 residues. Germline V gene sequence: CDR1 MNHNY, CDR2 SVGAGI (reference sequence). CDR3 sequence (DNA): TGTGCCAGCAGTTACTCGAGACAGGGGGACGGCTACACCTTC. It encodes CASSYSRQGDGYTF.

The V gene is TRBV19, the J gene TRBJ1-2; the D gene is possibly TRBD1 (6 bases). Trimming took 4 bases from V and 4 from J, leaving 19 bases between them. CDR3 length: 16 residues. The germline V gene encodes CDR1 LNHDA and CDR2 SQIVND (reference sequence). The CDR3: CASSKPQGKRGYGYTF. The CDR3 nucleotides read TGTGCCAGTAGTAAACCCCAGGGGAAGCGGGGCTATGGCTACACCTTC.

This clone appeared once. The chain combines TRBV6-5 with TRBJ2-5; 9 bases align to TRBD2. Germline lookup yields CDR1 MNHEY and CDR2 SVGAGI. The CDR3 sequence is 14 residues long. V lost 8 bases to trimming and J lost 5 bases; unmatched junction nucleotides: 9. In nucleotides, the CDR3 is TGTGCCAGCCGATTAGCGGGAGCCGAGGAGACCCAGTACTTC. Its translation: CASRLAGAEETQYF.

This chain's CDR3 is CASSLAEYTNTEAFF. DNA of the CDR3: TGTGCCAGCTCCCTTGCGGAATACACGAACACTGAAGCTTTCTTT. The genes are TRBV18 and TRBJ1-1; D gene unclear. This CDR3 spans 15 amino acids. In germline, CDR1 is KGHSH, CDR2 LQKENI. V gave up 6 bases and J gave up 1 base, with 15 bases separating them.

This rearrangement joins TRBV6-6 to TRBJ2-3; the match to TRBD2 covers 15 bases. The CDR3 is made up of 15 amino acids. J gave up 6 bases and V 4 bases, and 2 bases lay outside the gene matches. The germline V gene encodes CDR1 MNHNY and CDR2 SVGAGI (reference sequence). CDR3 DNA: TGTGCCAGCAGTTTTGGGACTAGCGGGGGGGATACGCAGTATTTT. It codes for CASSFGTSGGDTQYF.

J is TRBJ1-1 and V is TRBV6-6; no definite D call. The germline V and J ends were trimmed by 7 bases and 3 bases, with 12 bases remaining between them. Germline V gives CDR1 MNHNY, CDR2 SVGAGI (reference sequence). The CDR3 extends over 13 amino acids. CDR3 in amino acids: CASTTRRDTEAFF. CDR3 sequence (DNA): TGTGCCAGCACTACACGCCGGGACACTGAAGCTTTCTTT.

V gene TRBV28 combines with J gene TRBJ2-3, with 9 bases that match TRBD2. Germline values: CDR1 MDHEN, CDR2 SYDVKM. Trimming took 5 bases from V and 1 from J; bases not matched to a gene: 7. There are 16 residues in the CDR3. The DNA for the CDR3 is TGTGCCAGCAGTCCCTCGGGCGGGAGGGGCACAGATACGCAGTATTTT. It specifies CASSPSGGRGTDTQYF.

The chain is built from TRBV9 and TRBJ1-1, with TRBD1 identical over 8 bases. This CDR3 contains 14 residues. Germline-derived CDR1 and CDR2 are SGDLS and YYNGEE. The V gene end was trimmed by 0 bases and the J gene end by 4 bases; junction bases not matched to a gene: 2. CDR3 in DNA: TGTGCCAGCAGCGTAGCAGGGGGCGGCACTGAAGCTTTCTTT. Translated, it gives CASSVAGGGTEAFF.

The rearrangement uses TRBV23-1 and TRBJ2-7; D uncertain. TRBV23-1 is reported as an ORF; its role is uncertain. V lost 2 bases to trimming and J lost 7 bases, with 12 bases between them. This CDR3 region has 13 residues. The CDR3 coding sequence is TGCGCCAGCAGTCAACCCCTCCAGTGTGAGCAGTACTTC. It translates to CASSQPLQCEQYF.

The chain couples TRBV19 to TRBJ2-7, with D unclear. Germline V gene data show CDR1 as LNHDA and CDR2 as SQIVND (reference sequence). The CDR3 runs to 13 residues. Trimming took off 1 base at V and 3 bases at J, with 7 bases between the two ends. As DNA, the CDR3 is TGTGCCAGTAGTATAGGACCTAGCTACGAGCAGTACTTC. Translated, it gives CASSIGPSYEQYF.

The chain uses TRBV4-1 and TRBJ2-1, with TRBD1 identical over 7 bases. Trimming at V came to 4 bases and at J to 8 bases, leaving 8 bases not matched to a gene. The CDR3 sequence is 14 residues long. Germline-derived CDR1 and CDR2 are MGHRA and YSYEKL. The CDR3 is CASSLSGQSDEQFF. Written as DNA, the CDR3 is TGCGCCAGCAGCCTCTCGGGACAGTCCGATGAGCAGTTCTTC.

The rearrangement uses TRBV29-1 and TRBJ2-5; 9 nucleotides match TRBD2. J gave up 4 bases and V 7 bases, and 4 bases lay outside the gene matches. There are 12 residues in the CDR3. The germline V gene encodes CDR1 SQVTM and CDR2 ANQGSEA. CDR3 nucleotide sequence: TGCAGCGCCCTGACTAGCGGAGAGACCCAGTACTTC. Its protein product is CSALTSGETQYF.

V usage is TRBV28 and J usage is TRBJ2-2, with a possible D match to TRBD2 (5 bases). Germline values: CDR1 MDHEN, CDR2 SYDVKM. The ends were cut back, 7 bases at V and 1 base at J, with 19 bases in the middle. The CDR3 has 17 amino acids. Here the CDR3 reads CASKSLLGSGNTGELFF. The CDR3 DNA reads TGTGCCAGCAAGTCCCTCTTGGGCAGCGGGAACACCGGGGAGCTGTTTTTT. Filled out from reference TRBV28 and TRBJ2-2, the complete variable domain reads DVKVTQSSRYLVKRTGEKVFLECVQDMDHENMFWYRQDPGLGLRLIYFSYDVKMKEKGDIPEGYSVSREKKERFSLILESASTNQTSMYLCASKSLLGSGNTGELFFGEGSRLTVL.

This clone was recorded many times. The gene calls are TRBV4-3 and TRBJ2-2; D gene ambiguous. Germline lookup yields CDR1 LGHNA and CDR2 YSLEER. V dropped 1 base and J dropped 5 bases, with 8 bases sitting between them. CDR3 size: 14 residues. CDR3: CASSQGLPTGELFF. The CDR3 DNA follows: TGCGCCAGCAGCCAAGGACTCCCGACCGGGGAGCTGTTTTTT.

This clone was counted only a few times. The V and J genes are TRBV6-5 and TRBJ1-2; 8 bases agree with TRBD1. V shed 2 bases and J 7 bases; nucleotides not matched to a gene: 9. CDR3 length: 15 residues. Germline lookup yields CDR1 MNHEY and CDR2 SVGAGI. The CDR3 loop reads CASSYGQGASRGYTF. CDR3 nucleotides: TGTGCCAGCAGTTACGGGCAGGGGGCGTCTCGTGGCTACACCTTC.

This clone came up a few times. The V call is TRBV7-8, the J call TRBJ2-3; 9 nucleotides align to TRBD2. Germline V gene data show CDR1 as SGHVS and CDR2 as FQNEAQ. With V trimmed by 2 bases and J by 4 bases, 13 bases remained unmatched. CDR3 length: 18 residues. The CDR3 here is CASSLSPGLASRADTQYF. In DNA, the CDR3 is TGTGCCAGCAGCTTATCGCCCGGACTAGCGTCCCGGGCAGATACGCAGTATTTT.

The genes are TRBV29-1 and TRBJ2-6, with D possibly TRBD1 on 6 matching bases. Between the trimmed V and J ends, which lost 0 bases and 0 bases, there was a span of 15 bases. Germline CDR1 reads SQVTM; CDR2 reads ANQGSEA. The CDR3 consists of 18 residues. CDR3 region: CSVEDPQGDGSGANVLTF. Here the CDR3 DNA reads TGCAGCGTTGAAGACCCACAGGGTGACGGCTCTGGGGCCAACGTCCTGACTTTC.

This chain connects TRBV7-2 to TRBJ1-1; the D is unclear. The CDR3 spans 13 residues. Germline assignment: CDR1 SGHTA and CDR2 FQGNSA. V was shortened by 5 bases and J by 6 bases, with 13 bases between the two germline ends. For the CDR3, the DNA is TGTGCCAGCAGCCCAAGGTCGGGGTCTGAAGCTTTCTTT. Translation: CASSPRSGSEAFF.

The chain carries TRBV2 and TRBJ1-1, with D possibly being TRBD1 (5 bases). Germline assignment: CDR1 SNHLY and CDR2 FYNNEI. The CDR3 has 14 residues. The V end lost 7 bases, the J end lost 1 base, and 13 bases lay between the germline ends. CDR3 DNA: TGTGCCAGCATGCGCGACAGCCGGAACACTGAAGCTTTCTTT. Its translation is CASMRDSRNTEAFF.

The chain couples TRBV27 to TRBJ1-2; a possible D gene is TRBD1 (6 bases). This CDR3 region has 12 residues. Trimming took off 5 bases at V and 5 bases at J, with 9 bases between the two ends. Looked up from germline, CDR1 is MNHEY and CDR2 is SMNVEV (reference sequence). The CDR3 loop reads CASSKDRYGYTF. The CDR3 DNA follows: TGTGCCAGCAGTAAGGACAGATATGGCTACACCTTC.

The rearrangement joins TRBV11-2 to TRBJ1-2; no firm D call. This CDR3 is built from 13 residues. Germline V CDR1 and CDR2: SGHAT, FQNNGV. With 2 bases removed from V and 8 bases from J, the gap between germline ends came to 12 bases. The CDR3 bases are TGTGCCAGCAGCTTAATGGGCACATGGGGCTACACCTTC. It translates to CASSLMGTWGYTF.

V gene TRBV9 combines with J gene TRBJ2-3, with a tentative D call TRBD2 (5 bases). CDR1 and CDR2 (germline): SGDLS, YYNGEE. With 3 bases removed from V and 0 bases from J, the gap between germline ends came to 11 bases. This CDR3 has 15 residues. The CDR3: CASSDRTRSTDTQYF. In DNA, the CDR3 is TGTGCCAGCAGCGATCGGACTCGAAGCACAGATACGCAGTATTTT.

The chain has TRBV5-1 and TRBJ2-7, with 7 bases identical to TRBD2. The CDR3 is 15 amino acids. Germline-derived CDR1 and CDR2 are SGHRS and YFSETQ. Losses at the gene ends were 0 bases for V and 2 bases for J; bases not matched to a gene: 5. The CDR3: CASSLVPSGPYEQYF. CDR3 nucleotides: TGCGCCAGCAGCTTGGTACCTAGCGGTCCCTACGAGCAGTACTTC.